These T cell receptor beta chains were read from a single sample in a study of a mutant IDH1 vaccine in newly diagnosed glioma. These TCRs' antigens remain unknown. The repertoire was sequenced with immunoSEQ multiplex PCR; TCRdb's copy has only in-frame clones and lacks some. Of tens of thousands of clones listed, roughly 82% are singletons. The material sequenced was PBMCs, taken from a glioma patient whose treatment included an IDH1 peptide vaccine. All receptors come from a man aged 35 to 55 with glioma. Both conserved end residues are part of each CDR3. The order of the fields is J gene, CDR3 length, V gene, CDR3 protein.

j_gene: TRBJ1-2
len: 14
v_gene: TRBV7-9
CDR3aa: CASSPRQGARGYTF

j_gene: TRBJ2-5
len: 18
v_gene: TRBV15
CDR3aa: CATSREESFKGGGETQYF

j_gene: TRBJ1-2
len: 12
v_gene: TRBV13
CDR3aa: CASSLEWDRVTF

j_gene: TRBJ2-6
len: 14
v_gene: TRBV25-1
CDR3aa: CASSRGSGANVLTF

j_gene: TRBJ2-3
len: 15
v_gene: TRBV7-9
CDR3aa: CASSSLEAITDTQYF

j_gene: TRBJ1-1
len: 15
v_gene: TRBV5-1
CDR3aa: CASSLTDRVNTEAFF

j_gene: TRBJ2-1
len: 17
v_gene: TRBV9
CDR3aa: CASSVATGRAGLGEQFF

j_gene: TRBJ2-1
len: 16
v_gene: TRBV7-2
CDR3aa: CASSLAGLAVNNEQFF

j_gene: TRBJ1-5
len: 16
v_gene: TRBV18
CDR3aa: CASSPPWPTPNQPQHF

j_gene: TRBJ1-3
len: 17
v_gene: TRBV2
CDR3aa: CASSERTIRNTGNTIYF

j_gene: TRBJ1-2
len: 13
v_gene: TRBV19
CDR3aa: CASGGDRRYGYTF

j_gene: TRBJ1-2
len: 13
v_gene: TRBV28
CDR3aa: CASSPTGLDGYTF